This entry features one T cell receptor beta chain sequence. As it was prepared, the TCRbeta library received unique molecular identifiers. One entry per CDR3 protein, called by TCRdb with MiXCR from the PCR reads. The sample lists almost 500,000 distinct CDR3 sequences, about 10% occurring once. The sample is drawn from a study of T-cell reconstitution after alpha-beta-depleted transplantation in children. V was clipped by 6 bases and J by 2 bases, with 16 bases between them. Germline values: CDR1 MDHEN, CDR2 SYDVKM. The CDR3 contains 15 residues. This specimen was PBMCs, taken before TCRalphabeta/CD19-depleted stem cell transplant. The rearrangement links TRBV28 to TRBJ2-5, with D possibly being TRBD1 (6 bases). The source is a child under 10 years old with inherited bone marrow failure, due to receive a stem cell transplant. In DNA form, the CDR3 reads TGTGCCAGCAGCCCCAGTCCCGGGACACAAGAGACCCAGTACTTC. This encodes CASSPSPGTQETQYF.